This TCR beta chain was documented in a study of blood T cell repertoires in COVID-19. Living in about 25 US areas, the participants were between roughly 18 and 90 years of age. The CDR3 consists of 17 residues. The junction had 4 bases not matched to a gene; V was cut back by 3 bases and J by 2 bases. Per the germline V gene, CDR1 is LGHNA and CDR2 is YNFKEQ. Assay used: immunoSEQ multiplex PCR; TCRdb lists only in-frame clones, some missing. Of 250,000 to 300,000 clones listed, 80% to 90% are singletons. Sequenced material: PBMCs or T cells enriched from blood (not recorded which). The V call is TRBV4-2, the J call TRBJ2-3; 14 bases map to TRBD2. The TCR comes from a woman in her fifties or sixties who had recovered from COVID-19. CDR3 sequence: CASSHGLAGGPTDTQYF. CDR3 nucleotide sequence: TGTGCCAGCAGCCACGGACTAGCGGGAGGACCCACAGATACGCAGTATTTT.